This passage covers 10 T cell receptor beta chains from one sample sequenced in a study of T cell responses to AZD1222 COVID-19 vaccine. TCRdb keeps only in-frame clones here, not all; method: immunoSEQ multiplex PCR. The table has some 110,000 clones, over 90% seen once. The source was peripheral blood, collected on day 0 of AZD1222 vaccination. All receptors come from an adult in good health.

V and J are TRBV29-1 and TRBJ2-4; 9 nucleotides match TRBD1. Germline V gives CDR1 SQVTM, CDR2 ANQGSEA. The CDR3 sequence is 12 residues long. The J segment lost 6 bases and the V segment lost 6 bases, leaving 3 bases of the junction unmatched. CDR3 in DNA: TGCAGCGTCCGGGACAGGGCAAACATTCAGTACTTC. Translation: CSVRDRANIQYF.

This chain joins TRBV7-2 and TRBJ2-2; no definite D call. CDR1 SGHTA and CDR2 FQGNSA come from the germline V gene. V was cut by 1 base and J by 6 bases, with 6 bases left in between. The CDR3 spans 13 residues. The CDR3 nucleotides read TGTGCCAGCAGCTTAGTGGCCGCCGGGGAGCTGTTTTTT. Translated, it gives CASSLVAAGELFF.

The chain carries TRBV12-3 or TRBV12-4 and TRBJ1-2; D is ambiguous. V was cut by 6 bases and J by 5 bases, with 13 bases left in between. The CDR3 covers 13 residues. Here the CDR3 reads CASSASGTYGYTF. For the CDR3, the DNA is TGTGCCAGCAGCGCGTCCGGAACGTATGGCTACACCTTC.

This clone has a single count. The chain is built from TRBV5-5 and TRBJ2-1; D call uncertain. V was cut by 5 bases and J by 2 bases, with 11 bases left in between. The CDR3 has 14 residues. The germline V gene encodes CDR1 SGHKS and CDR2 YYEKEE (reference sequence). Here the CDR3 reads CASRPSGPYNEQFF. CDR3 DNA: TGTGCCAGCAGGCCCTCGGGCCCCTACAATGAGCAGTTCTTC.

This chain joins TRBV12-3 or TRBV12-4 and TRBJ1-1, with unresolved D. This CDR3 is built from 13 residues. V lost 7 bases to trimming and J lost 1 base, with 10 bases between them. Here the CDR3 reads CASTGPENTEAFF. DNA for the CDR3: TGTGCCAGCACCGGCCCAGAGAACACTGAAGCTTTCTTT.

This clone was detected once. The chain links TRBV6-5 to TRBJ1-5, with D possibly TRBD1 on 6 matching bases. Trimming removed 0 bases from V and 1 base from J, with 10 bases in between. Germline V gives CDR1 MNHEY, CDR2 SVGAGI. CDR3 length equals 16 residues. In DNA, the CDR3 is TGTGCCAGCAGTTACTCGACAGGACTAAGCAATCAGCCCCAGCATTTT. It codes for CASSYSTGLSNQPQHF.

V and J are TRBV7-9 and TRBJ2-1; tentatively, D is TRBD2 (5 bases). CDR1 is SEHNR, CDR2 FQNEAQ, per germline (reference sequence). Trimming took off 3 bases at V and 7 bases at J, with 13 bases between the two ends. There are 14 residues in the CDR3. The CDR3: CASSLNGKRNEQFF. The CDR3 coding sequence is TGTGCCAGCAGCTTGAACGGGAAGCGAAATGAGCAGTTCTTC.

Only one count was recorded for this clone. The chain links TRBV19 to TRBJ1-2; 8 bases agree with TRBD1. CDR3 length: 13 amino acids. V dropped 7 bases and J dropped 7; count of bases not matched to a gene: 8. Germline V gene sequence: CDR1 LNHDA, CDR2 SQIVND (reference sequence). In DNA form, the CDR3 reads TGTGCCAGTACCGACAGGGGAGCTGGTGGCTACACCTTC. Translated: CASTDRGAGGYTF.

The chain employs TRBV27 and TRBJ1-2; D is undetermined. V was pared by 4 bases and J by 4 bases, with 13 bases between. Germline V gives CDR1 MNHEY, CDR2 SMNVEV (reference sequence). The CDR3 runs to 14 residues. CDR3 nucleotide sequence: TGTGCCAGCAGTTCATCAGGATACTCCTATGGCTACACCTTC. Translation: CASSSSGYSYGYTF.

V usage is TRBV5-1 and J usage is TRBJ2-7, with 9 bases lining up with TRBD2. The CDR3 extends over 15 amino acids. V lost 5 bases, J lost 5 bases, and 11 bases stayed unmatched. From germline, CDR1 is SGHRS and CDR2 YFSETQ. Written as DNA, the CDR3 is TGCGCCAGCAGTAGCCCTAGCGGGATTGGTAACGAGCAGTACTTC. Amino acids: CASSSPSGIGNEQYF.